One and the same sample provided the 10 T cell receptor beta chains below, sequenced in a study of post-analysis software for immune sequencing data. These TCRs are of unknown antigen specificity. Whole-study findings and limits: Patients had higher frequencies than controls of about five TRBV segments, including TRBV5-6, TRBV5-1 and TRBV20-1.

Built from TCR beta cDNA, the libraries had unique molecular identifiers in them. TCRdb reprocessed the PCR reads with MiXCR, giving one entry per CDR3 protein. This table has under 650,000 distinct CDR3 sequences, around 44% appearing once. The source material was blood. The receptors derive from a girl aged 10 to 17 with multiple sclerosis.

This sequence joins TRBV7-9 and TRBJ2-1; tentatively, D is TRBD1 (5 bases). CDR3 length equals 14 residues. V shed 0 bases and J shed 5 bases, with 8 bases lying between them. Germline V lookup: CDR1 SEHNR, CDR2 FQNEAQ (reference sequence). The CDR3 here is CASSLAEQDNEQFF. The CDR3 DNA is TGTGCCAGCAGCTTAGCGGAACAGGACAATGAGCAGTTCTTC.

The gene calls are TRBV20-1 and TRBJ2-1, with 13 bases aligning to TRBD2. The CDR3 covers 16 residues. Germline lookup yields CDR1 DFQATT and CDR2 SNEGSKA (reference sequence). The J segment lost 8 bases and the V segment lost 0 bases, leaving 7 bases of the junction unmatched. This chain's CDR3 is CSARDRTSGRFDEQFF. DNA of the CDR3: TGCAGTGCTAGAGATCGGACTAGCGGGAGATTCGATGAGCAGTTCTTC.

This clonotype appeared a few times. The chain is built from TRBV5-1 and TRBJ1-1; TRBD1 aligns across 7 bases. This CDR3 comprises 15 residues. The germline V gene has CDR1 SGHRS and CDR2 YFSETQ. V lost 4 bases, J lost 1 base, and 7 bases stayed unmatched. The CDR3 reads CASSPPTGSNTEAFF. Here the CDR3 DNA reads TGCGCCAGCAGCCCACCGACAGGGTCGAACACTGAAGCTTTCTTT. The entire variable domain, with the rest obtained from reference TRBV5-1 and TRBJ1-1, is as follows: KAGVTQTPRYLIKTRGQQVTLSCSPISGHRSVSWYQQTPGQGLQFLFEYFSETQRNKGNFPGRFSGRQFSNSRSEMNVSTLELGDSALYLCASSPPTGSNTEAFFGQGTRLTVV.

The DNA of the CDR3 is TGTGCCAGCAGTGAACCGGGACAGGGTTTGTTTGAGCAGTTCTTC. Translating gives CASSEPGQGLFEQFF. The chain is built from TRBV12-3 or TRBV12-4 and TRBJ2-1, with 9 nucleotides matching TRBD1. After removal of 5 bases from V and 9 bases from J, the junction contained 11 bases not matched to a gene. There are 15 residues in the CDR3.

The J gene is TRBJ2-5, the V gene TRBV20-1, with 8 nucleotides matching TRBD2. V was pared by 6 bases and J by 2 bases, with 14 bases of the junction left unmatched. The CDR3 is 16 amino acids. Per germline, CDR1 DFQATT and CDR2 SNEGSKA (reference sequence). Written as DNA, the CDR3 is TGCAGTGCAACCTCACGGCGGGAGGTACAACAAGAGACCCAGTACTTC. This translates into CSATSRREVQQETQYF.

This clonotype showed up just a few times. The chain combines TRBV29-1 with TRBJ2-1; D is possibly TRBD1 (5 bases). The CDR3 runs 14 residues. Trimming cost V 1 base and J 5 bases, with 12 bases left between them. Germline V gene data show CDR1 as SQVTM and CDR2 as ANQGSEA. Written as DNA, the CDR3 is TGCAGCGTTGAAGGGGAATCAGGGCACAATGAGCAGTTCTTC. This sequence encodes CSVEGESGHNEQFF.

The V gene is TRBV12-3 or TRBV12-4, the J gene TRBJ2-3; no definite D call. The germline V and J ends were trimmed by 10 bases and 0 bases, with 8 bases remaining between them. The CDR3 length is 12 residues. The CDR3 DNA sequence: TGTGCCACCAGGCGGAGCACAGATACGCAGTATTTT. This sequence encodes CATRRSTDTQYF.

In its sample, this clonotype was seen many times. The chain uses TRBV6-4 and TRBJ2-2, with a weak D call TRBD2 (5 bases). Germline V CDR1 and CDR2: MRHNA, SNTAGT. Trimming removed 3 bases at V and 4 bases at J, with 6 bases between. This CDR3 spans 13 amino acids. CDR3 sequence: CASSETSTGELFF. CDR3 bases: TGTGCCAGCAGTGAAACTAGCACCGGGGAGCTGTTTTTT.

V and J are TRBV10-3 and TRBJ2-3; tentatively, D is TRBD1 (6 bases). Trimming shortened V by 7 bases and J by 2 bases, and 13 bases separated the two germline ends. Per the germline V gene, CDR1 is ENHRY and CDR2 is SYGVKD. CDR3 length equals 14 residues. Written as DNA, the CDR3 is TGTGCCATCACCACACAGGGATACACAGATACGCAGTATTTT. Translation gives CAITTQGYTDTQYF.

This clonotype was detected only once. The chain employs TRBV2 and TRBJ1-2; 8 bases align to TRBD1. The germline CDR1 and CDR2 sequences are SNHLY and FYNNEI. The CDR3 is made up of 15 amino acids. Unmatched junction bases numbered 12, after V lost 6 bases and J lost 6 bases. The DNA of the CDR3 is TGTGCCAGCAGCGGAGTCCGGACAGGGAGGCATGGCTACACCTTC. Its protein is CASSGVRTGRHGYTF. The full variable domain, its missing parts supplied by reference TRBV2 and TRBJ1-2, is EPEVTQTPSHQVTQMGQEVILRCVPISNHLYFYWYRQILGQKVEFLVSFYNNEISEKSEIFDDQFSVERPDGSNFTLKIRSTKLEDSAMYFCASSGVRTGRHGYTFGSGTRLTVV.